This entry concerns a single TCR beta chain. This specimen belongs to a study of blood T cell repertoires in COVID-19. For the study at large: Spain, Italy and the United States supplied samples that represented acute and convalescent COVID-19. T cells, B-cell-depleted T cells, or PBMCs supplied cDNA or gDNA.

As originally analysed: Amplifying reference gene primers gave estimates of nucleated cell counts. TCRdb's table, derived via immunoSEQ multiplex PCR, lists solely in-frame clones and lacks some. D and trimming were read from the DNA, whereas the V and J calls and clone size are those reported in that table. Here the sample spans 130,000 to 150,000 clones, around 90% being singletons. Sequenced input: peripheral blood. The clonotype comes from a human donor in a cohort sampled during active COVID-19.

The chain's CDR3 is CASSQDKAGKEPQHF. The DNA for the CDR3 is TGCGCCAGCAGCCAAGATAAGGCAGGGAAGGAGCCCCAGCATTTT. The chain recombines TRBV4-1 with TRBJ1-5; tentatively, D is TRBD1 (5 bases). In germline, CDR1 is MGHRA, CDR2 YSYEKL. Trimming took 0 bases from V and 8 from J, leaving 14 bases between them. CDR3 length: 15 amino acids.